This is a list of T cell receptor beta chains from one sample in a study of Graves' ophthalmopathy and Graves' hyperthyroidism. One entry per CDR3 protein, called by TCRdb with MiXCR from the multiplex PCR reads. Among hundreds of thousands of distinct CDR3 sequences listed, about a fifth were seen once. Sequenced: peripheral blood. The receptors come from a young woman with stable Graves' hyperthyroidism. Some clones in this sample may be carry-over from other donors' samples. CDR3s include the opening cysteine and the closing phenylalanine or tryptophan. The D gene is left open where the match is weak. Expanded clones get a size class; other rows say once, few or many, or leave the size out.

v_call	j_call	d_call	clone_size	cdr3_aa	cdr3_nt
TRBV6-1	TRBJ2-7	-	-	CTSSEGGDPGGYEQYF	TGTACCAGCAGTGAAGGAGGCGATCCAGGCGGATACGAGCAGTACTTC
TRBV6-8	TRBJ2-7	-	many	CASTKWTVGSYEQYF	TGTGCCAGCACCAAATGGACAGTGGGCTCCTACGAGCAGTACTTC
TRBV12-3/TRBV12-4	TRBJ2-7	TRBD2	many	CASSSVDAGGTYEQYF	TGTGCCAGCAGTTCCGTAGATGCGGGAGGGACCTACGAGCAGTACTTC
TRBV20-1	TRBJ2-2	-	many	CSANPGTSTGELFF	TGCAGTGCCAACCCGGGAACTAGCACCGGGGAGCTGTTTTTT
TRBV7-8	TRBJ2-5	-	few	CASSLAGPGAGETQYF	TGTGCCAGCAGCTTAGCGGGACCGGGGGCAGGAGAGACCCAGTACTTC
TRBV7-2	TRBJ1-1	-	many	CASTKAGGYSEAFF	TGTGCCAGCACCAAAGCGGGGGGGTATTCTGAAGCTTTCTTT
TRBV29-1	TRBJ2-2	-	many	CSVEDSNTGELFF	TGCAGCGTTGAGGACAGTAACACCGGGGAGCTGTTTTTT
TRBV27	TRBJ2-7	-	many	CASSPLEESNYEQYF	TGTGCCAGCAGCCCCTTGGAGGAGAGCAACTACGAGCAGTACTTC
TRBV6-2/TRBV6-3	TRBJ2-5	-	many	CASRSSVGETQYF	TGTGCCAGCAGATCATCGGTGGGGGAGACCCAGTACTTC
TRBV3-1	TRBJ1-5	-	many	CASSHARGYNQPQHF	TGTGCCAGCAGCCATGCTAGGGGATACAATCAGCCCCAGCATTTT